These 19 T cell receptor beta chains share one sample of origin, sequenced in a study of control samples from healthy donors and cancer patients. Sequencing was performed with immunoSEQ multiplex PCR; in TCRdb, only in-frame clones are kept and a portion is missing. The data hold 70,000 to 100,000 clones, with 91% observed a single time. The sequenced sample consisted of blood. The receptors were sampled from a man between 45 and 60 years old in good health.

The chain carries TRBV7-2 and TRBJ1-1; 7 nucleotides agree with TRBD1. The CDR3 has 13 amino acids. Unmatched junction bases numbered 8, after V lost 6 bases and J lost 7 bases. Looked up from germline, CDR1 is SGHTA and CDR2 is FQGNSA. The CDR3 spells CASSSRQGGEAFF. The CDR3 bases are TGTGCCAGCAGTTCAAGACAGGGTGGTGAAGCTTTCTTT.

This clone was found once. The chain has TRBV30 and TRBJ2-1; D is perhaps TRBD1 (5 bases). Trimming took 2 bases from V and 5 from J, leaving 10 bases between them. Germline V gives CDR1 GTSNPN, CDR2 SVGIG (reference sequence). The CDR3 runs to 13 residues. For the CDR3, the DNA is TGTGCCTGGAGTAAACAGGTTAACAATGAGCAGTTCTTC. As protein: CAWSKQVNNEQFF. The full variable domain, with the rest looked up from reference TRBV30 and TRBJ2-1, is SQTIHQWPATLVQPVGSPLSLECTVEGTSNPNLYWYRQAAGRGLQLLFYSVGIGQISSEVPQNLSASRPQDRQFILSSKKLLLSDSGFYLCAWSKQVNNEQFFGPGTRLTVL.

The CDR3 DNA reads as TGTGCCAGTAGTATTCGTAGGGGGCGGACAGATACGCAGTATTTT. Translation: CASSIRRGRTDTQYF. V gene TRBV19 combines with J gene TRBJ2-3, with TRBD1 identical over 7 bases. V shed 3 bases and J 3 bases; nucleotides not matched to a gene: 6. CDR1 LNHDA and CDR2 SQIVND come from the germline V gene (reference sequence). This CDR3 has 15 residues.

V and J are TRBV4-1 and TRBJ1-1, with D maybe TRBD1 (5 bases). Per germline, CDR1 MGHRA and CDR2 YSYEKL. Trimming pared 3 bases from V and 4 bases from J, leaving 9 bases between. This CDR3 comprises 13 residues. CDR3 coding DNA: TGCGCCAGCAGCCATGGGGGGACCACTGAAGCTTTCTTT. Residues: CASSHGGTTEAFF.

J is TRBJ1-2 and V is TRBV3-1 (or the pseudogene TRBV3-2); D not resolved. CDR1 and CDR2 (germline): LGHDT, YNNKEL (reference sequence). CDR3 length: 14 amino acids. V shed 0 bases and J shed 4 bases, with 9 bases lying between them. CDR3 in DNA: TGTGCCAGCAGCCAAGAGGGAAGGATCTATGGCTACACCTTC. As protein: CASSQEGRIYGYTF.

V usage is TRBV9 and J usage is TRBJ1-1; D call uncertain. The CDR3 has 15 amino acids. The germline CDR1 and CDR2 sequences are SGDLS and YYNGEE. Trimming left V 2 bases short and J 0 bases short, with 11 bases between. The CDR3 DNA follows: TGTGCCAGCAGCGTGGTGAACCTCATGAACACTGAAGCTTTCTTT. Translating gives CASSVVNLMNTEAFF.

The J gene is TRBJ1-5, the V gene TRBV6-5, with TRBD1 matching over 7 bases. From germline, CDR1 is MNHEY and CDR2 SVGAGI. Trimming cost V 6 bases and J 2 bases; bases outside gene matches: 4. This CDR3 spans 14 amino acids. DNA for the CDR3: TGTGCCAGCAGCCCAGGACAGGGCAATCAGCCCCAGCATTTT. Its translation is CASSPGQGNQPQHF.

This chain links TRBV19 with TRBJ1-2; 7 bases agree with TRBD1. V dropped 3 bases and J dropped 4; count of bases not matched to a gene: 8. This CDR3 has 15 amino acids. CDR1 and CDR2 from the germline V gene are LNHDA and SQIVND (reference sequence). The CDR3 DNA reads as TGTGCCAGTAGTATGGGACAGTCCACCCGCTATGGCTACACCTTC. Translated, it gives CASSMGQSTRYGYTF.

The CDR3 sequence is CAWSGLAGDYNEQFF. The DNA for the CDR3 is TGTGCCTGGAGTGGACTAGCGGGGGATTACAATGAGCAGTTCTTC. The chain links TRBV30 to TRBJ2-1; 12 nucleotides align to TRBD2. The CDR3 consists of 15 residues. The trim removed 1 base at V and 4 bases at J, leaving 2 bases unmatched. CDR1 GTSNPN and CDR2 SVGIG come from the germline V gene (reference sequence).

This chain uses TRBV6-1 with TRBJ1-2; no definite D call. The CDR3 totals 14 residues. Germline V gene lookup returns CDR1 MNHNS and CDR2 SASEGT. V lost 1 base and J lost 4, with 10 bases in between. The DNA for the CDR3 is TGTGCCAGCAGTGAAGACACGGCCAGCTATGGCTACACCTTC. The encoded protein is CASSEDTASYGYTF.

This chain links TRBV7-9 with TRBJ1-1; D gene unclear. The germline V gene encodes CDR1 SEHNR and CDR2 FQNEAQ (reference sequence). CDR3 size: 13 residues. Deletions cut 2 bases from V and 3 bases from J, with 7 bases between. DNA of the CDR3: TGTGCCAGCAGCTTATTCGTGGACACTGAAGCTTTCTTT. Translation: CASSLFVDTEAFF.

This chain links TRBV3-1 (or the pseudogene TRBV3-2) with TRBJ2-7; D gene uncertain. The CDR3 loop spans 13 amino acids. V shed 4 bases and J shed 7 bases, with 14 bases lying between them. Germline V gene lookup returns CDR1 LGHDT and CDR2 YNNKEL (reference sequence). The CDR3 is CASSPATLREQYF. The CDR3 nucleotides read TGTGCCAGCAGCCCGGCCACTCTGAGGGAGCAGTACTTC.

The chain combines TRBV30 with TRBJ1-1; unclear D gene. Germline V gives CDR1 GTSNPN, CDR2 SVGIG (reference sequence). Trimming took off 4 bases at V and 0 bases at J, with 6 bases between the two ends. The CDR3 extends over 12 amino acids. As DNA, the CDR3 is TGTGCCTGGAACCGGATGAACACTGAAGCTTTCTTT. This sequence encodes CAWNRMNTEAFF.

The chain employs TRBV5-1 and TRBJ1-1; D is undetermined. The CDR3 is made up of 13 amino acids. Per germline, CDR1 SGHRS and CDR2 YFSETQ. Trimming left V 4 bases short and J 4 bases short, with 11 bases between. CDR3 region: CASSPTITTEAFF. In DNA form, the CDR3 reads TGCGCCAGCAGCCCAACAATTACCACTGAAGCTTTCTTT.

This clone has only a few counts. V usage is TRBV5-1 and J usage is TRBJ2-5, with D unclear. Germline CDR1 and CDR2: SGHRS and YFSETQ. CDR3 length equals 12 residues. Trimming took 0 bases from V and 9 from J, leaving 9 bases between them. Here the CDR3 DNA reads TGCGCCAGCAGCTTGGAGGAGTCGGCCCAGTACTTC. Protein product: CASSLEESAQYF.

The chain carries TRBV5-6 and TRBJ2-2; D uncertain. The CDR3 has 15 amino acids. Germline loops: CDR1 SGHDT, CDR2 YYEEEE. The V and J ends lost 0 bases and 5 bases respectively, with 11 bases between them. CDR3 residues: CASSLAARATGELFF. CDR3 nucleotide sequence: TGTGCCAGCAGCTTGGCGGCGCGAGCAACCGGGGAGCTGTTTTTT.

The chain links TRBV5-1 to TRBJ2-7; weak D call: TRBD2 (5 bases). Trimming cost V 5 bases and J 2 bases, with 17 bases left between them. The CDR3 length is 15 residues. Germline assignment: CDR1 SGHRS and CDR2 YFSETQ. CDR3 coding DNA: TGCGCCAGCAGTTTTGGCTCCGGAGGCGCCTACGAGCAGTACTTC. Amino acids: CASSFGSGGAYEQYF.

This rearrangement joins TRBV6-5 to TRBJ1-1, with TRBD1 as a possible D gene (5 bases). Germline V CDR1 and CDR2: MNHEY, SVGAGI. The CDR3 is 14 residues long. The germline V and J ends were trimmed by 2 bases and 1 base, with 8 bases remaining between them. The chain's CDR3 is CASSYEGTNTEAFF. CDR3 DNA sequence: TGTGCCAGCAGTTACGAGGGGACGAACACTGAAGCTTTCTTT.

V usage is TRBV24-1 and J usage is TRBJ2-1; perhaps TRBD2 as D (5 bases). Trimming pared 4 bases from V and 6 bases from J, leaving 15 bases between. The germline V gene has CDR1 KGHDR and CDR2 SFDVKD. The CDR3 extends over 15 amino acids. CDR3 sequence reads: CATSEPSLRINEQFF. CDR3 sequence (DNA): TGTGCCACCAGTGAACCTAGCTTAAGAATCAATGAGCAGTTCTTC.